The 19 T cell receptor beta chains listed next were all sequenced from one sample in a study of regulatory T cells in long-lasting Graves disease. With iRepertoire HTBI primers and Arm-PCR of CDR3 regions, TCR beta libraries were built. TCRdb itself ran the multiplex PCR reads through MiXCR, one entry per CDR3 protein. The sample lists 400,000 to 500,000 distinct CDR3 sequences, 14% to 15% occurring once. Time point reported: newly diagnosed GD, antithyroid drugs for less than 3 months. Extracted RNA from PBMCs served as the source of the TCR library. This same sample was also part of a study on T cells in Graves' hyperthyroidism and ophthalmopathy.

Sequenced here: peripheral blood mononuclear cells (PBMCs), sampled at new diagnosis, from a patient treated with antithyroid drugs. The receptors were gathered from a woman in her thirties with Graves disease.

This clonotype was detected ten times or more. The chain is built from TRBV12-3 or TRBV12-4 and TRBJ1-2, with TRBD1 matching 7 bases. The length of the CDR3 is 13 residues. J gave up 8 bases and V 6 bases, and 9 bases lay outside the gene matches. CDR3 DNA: TGTGCCAGCAGATCGACAGGGCTACGGGGCTACACCTTC. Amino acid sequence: CASRSTGLRGYTF.

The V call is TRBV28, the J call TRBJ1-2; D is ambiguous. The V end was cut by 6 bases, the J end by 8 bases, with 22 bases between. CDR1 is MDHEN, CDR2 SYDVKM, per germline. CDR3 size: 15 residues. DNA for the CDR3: TGTGCCAGCAGCATTCCCCGAGGACTTGTTGACGGCTACACCTTC. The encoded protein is CASSIPRGLVDGYTF.

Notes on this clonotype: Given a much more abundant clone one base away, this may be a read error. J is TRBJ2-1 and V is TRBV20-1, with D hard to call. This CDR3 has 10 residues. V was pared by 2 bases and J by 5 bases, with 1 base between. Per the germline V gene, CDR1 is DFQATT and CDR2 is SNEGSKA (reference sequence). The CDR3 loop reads CSARNNEQFF. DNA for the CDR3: TGCAGTGCTAGAAACAATGAGCAGTTCTTC.

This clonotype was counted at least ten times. The CDR3 sequence is CSARDKTEAFF. CDR3 DNA: TGCAGTGCTAGAGATAAAACTGAAGCTTTCTTT. This chain joins TRBV20-1 and TRBJ1-1, with D hard to call. The CDR3 consists of 11 residues. The V gene lost 0 bases and the J gene lost 5 bases, with 4 bases spanning the gap. Germline V gene lookup returns CDR1 DFQATT and CDR2 SNEGSKA (reference sequence).

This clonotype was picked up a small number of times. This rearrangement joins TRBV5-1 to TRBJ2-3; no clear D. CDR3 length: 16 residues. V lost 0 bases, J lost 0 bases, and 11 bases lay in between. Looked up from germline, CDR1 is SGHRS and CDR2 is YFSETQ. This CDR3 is CASSLAAATSTDTQYF. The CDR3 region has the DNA TGCGCCAGCAGCTTGGCGGCAGCCACTAGCACAGATACGCAGTATTTT.

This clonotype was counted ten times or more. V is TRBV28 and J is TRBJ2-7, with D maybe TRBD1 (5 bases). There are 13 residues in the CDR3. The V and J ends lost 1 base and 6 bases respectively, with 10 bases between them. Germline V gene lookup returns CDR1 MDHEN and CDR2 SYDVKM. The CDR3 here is CASSLYSQGEQYF. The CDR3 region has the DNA TGTGCCAGCAGTTTATACTCCCAGGGCGAGCAGTACTTC. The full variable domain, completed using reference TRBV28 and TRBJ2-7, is DVKVTQSSRYLVKRTGEKVFLECVQDMDHENMFWYRQDPGLGLRLIYFSYDVKMKEKGDIPEGYSVSREKKERFSLILESASTNQTSMYLCASSLYSQGEQYFGPGTRLTVT.

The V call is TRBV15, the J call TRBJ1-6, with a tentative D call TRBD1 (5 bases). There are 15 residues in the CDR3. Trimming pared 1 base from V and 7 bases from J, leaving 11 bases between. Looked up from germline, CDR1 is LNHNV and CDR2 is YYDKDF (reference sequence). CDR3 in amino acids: CATSRGPGNNSPLHF. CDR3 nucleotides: TGTGCCACCAGCAGAGGACCAGGGAACAATTCACCCCTCCACTTT.

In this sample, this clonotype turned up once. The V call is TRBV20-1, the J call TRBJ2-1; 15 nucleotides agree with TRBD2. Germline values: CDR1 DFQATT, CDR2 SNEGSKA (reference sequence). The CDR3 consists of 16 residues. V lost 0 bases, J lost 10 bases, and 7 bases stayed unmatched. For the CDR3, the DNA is TGCAGTGCTAGAGATCGGAGGACTAGCGGGAGGGAGGAGCAGTTCTTC. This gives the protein CSARDRRTSGREEQFF.

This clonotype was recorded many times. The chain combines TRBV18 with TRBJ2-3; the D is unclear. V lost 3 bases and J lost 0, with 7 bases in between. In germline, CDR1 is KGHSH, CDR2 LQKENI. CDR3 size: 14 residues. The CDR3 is CASSPIESTDTQYF. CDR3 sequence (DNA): TGTGCCAGCTCACCGATTGAAAGCACAGATACGCAGTATTTT. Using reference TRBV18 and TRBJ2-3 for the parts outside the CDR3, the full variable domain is NAGVMQNPRHLVRRRGQEARLRCSPMKGHSHVYWYRQLPEEGLKFMVYLQKENIIDESGMPKERFSAEFPKEGPSILRIQQVVRGDSAAYFCASSPIESTDTQYFGPGTRLTVL.

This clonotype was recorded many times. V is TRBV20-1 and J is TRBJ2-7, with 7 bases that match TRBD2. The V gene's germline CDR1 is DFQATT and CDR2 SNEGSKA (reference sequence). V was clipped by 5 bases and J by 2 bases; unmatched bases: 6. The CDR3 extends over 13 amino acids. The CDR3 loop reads CSALREFPYEQYF. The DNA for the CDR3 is TGCAGTGCTTTGCGGGAGTTCCCCTACGAGCAGTACTTC.

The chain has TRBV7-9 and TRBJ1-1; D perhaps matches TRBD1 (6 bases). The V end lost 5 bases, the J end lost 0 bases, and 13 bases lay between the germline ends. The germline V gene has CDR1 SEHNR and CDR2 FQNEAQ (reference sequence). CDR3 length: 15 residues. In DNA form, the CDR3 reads TGTGCCAGCAGCCAGTCGGGGGGCCTGAACACTGAAGCTTTCTTT. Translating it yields CASSQSGGLNTEAFF. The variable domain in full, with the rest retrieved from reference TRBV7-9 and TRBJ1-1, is DTGVSQNPRHKITKRGQNVTFRCDPISEHNRLYWYRQTLGQGPEFLTYFQNEAQLEKSRLLSDRFSAERPKGSFSTLEIQRTEQGDSAMYLCASSQSGGLNTEAFFGQGTRLTVV.

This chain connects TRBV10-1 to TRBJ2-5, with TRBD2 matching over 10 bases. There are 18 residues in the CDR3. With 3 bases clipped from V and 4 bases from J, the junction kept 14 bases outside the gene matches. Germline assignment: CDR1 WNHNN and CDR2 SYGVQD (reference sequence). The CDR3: CASSDEVLAGVMGETQYF. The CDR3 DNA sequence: TGCGCCAGCAGTGATGAGGTCCTAGCGGGAGTTATGGGAGAGACCCAGTACTTC.

CDR3 residues: CASREIDTDTQYF. CDR3 sequence (DNA): TGTGCCAGCAGGGAGATCGACACAGATACGCAGTATTTT. V gene TRBV27 combines with J gene TRBJ2-3; D unresolved. This CDR3 has 13 residues. Germline CDR1 and CDR2: MNHEY and SMNVEV (reference sequence). V dropped 6 bases and J dropped 2 bases, with 9 bases sitting between them.

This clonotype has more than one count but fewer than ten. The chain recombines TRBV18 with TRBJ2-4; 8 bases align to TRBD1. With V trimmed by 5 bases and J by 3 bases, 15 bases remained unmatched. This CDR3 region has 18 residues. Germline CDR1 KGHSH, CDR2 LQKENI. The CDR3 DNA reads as TGTGCCAGCTCATCCAGGTCAGGGGGCATGGAGGGCAAAAACATTCAGTACTTC. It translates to CASSSRSGGMEGKNIQYF.

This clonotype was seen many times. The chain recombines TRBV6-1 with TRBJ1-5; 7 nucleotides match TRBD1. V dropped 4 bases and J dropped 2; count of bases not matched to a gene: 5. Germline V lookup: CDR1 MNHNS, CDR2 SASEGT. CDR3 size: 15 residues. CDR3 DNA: TGTGCCAGCAGTGTGGAAACAGGGGGCAATCAGCCCCAGCATTTT. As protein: CASSVETGGNQPQHF.

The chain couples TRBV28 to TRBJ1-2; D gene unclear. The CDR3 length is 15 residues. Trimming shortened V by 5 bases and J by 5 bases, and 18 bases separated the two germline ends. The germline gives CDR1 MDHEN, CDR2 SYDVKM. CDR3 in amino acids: CASSTSRTADYGYTF. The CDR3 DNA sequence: TGTGCCAGCAGTACATCTCGGACGGCAGATTATGGCTACACCTTC.

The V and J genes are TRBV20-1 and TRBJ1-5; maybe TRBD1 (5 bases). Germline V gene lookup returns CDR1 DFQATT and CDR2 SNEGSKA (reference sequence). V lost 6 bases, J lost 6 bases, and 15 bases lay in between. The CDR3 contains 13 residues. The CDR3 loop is CSALEGVGQPQHF. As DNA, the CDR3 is TGCAGTGCGCTGGAAGGGGTTGGTCAGCCCCAGCATTTT.

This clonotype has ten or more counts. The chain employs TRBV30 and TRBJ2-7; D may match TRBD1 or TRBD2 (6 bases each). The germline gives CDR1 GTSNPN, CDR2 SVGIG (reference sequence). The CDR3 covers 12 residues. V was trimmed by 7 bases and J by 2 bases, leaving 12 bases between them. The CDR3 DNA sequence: TGTGCCTTCGCCGGGGGCCCCTACGAGCAGTACTTC. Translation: CAFAGGPYEQYF.

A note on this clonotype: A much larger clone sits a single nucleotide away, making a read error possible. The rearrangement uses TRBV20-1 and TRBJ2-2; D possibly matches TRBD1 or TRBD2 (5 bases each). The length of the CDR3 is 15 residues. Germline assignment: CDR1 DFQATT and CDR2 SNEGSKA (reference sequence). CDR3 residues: CSASITGGGTGELLF. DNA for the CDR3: TGCAGTGCTAGTATTACAGGCGGAGGCACCGGGGAGCTGCTTTTT.